This TCR beta chain was recorded in a study of blood T cell repertoires in COVID-19. In the study overall: Acute and convalescent COVID-19 specimens originated in the United States, Italy and Spain. PBMCs, B-cell-depleted T cells, or T cells were the source of the cDNA or gDNA that made up the material.

This clone was picked up a small number of times. Lacking the conserved final phenylalanine or tryptophan, this CDR3 likely reflects a read error. Because the CDR3's place on the DNA is in doubt, the DNA is left out and the CDR3 is given as listed by TCRdb. The length of the CDR3 is 11 amino acids, counting both ends. CDR1 is MNHEY and CDR2 is SMNVEV in the germline V gene (reference sequence). This table comes from immunoSEQ multiplex PCR, and its TCRdb copy is limited to in-frame clones, with some not included. The data contain about 400,000 clones, roughly 89% of them singletons. Grouping used clinical history reported by participants in a survey and questionnaire.

Sequenced material: PBMCs or T cells enriched from blood (not recorded which). This receptor was obtained from a woman aged 25 to 39 who had recovered from COVID-19. J is TRBJ1-3 and V is TRBV27; the table's D call TRBD1 went unverified against the DNA. The CDR3 loop reads CASNLGTANRG.